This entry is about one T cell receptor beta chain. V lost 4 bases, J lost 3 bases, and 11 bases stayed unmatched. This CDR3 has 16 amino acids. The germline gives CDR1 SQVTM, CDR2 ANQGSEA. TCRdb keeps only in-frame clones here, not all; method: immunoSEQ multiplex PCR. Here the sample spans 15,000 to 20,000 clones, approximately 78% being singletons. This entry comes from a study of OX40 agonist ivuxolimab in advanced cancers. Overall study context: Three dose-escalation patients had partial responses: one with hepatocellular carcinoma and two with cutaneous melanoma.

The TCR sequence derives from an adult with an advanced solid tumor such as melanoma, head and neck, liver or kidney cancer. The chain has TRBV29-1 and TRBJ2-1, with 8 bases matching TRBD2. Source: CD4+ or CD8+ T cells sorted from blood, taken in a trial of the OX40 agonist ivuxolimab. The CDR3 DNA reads TGCAGCGTTGGGACCCCTGCGGGAGGTTACTACAATGAGCAGTTCTTC. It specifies CSVGTPAGGYYNEQFF.